This T cell receptor beta chain was identified in a study of T cell responses to AZD1222 COVID-19 vaccine. Germline trimming cut 0 bases from V and 8 bases from J; bases unmatched to any gene: 13. Germline V CDR1 and CDR2: SGDLS, YYNGEE. CDR3 length: 17 residues. Method: immunoSEQ multiplex PCR; TCRdb's copy keeps in-frame clones and lacks some. The repertoire has some 150,000 clones, 90% of them found once; the top ten carry approximately 17%. V and J are TRBV9 and TRBJ2-1; 8 bases map to TRBD2. This material consisted of peripheral blood, taken on day 0 of AZD1222 vaccination. This receptor was taken from an adult in good health. The chain's CDR3 is CASSVASGSGSQDEQFF. CDR3 nucleotides: TGTGCCAGCAGCGTAGCTTCGGGCAGCGGGAGTCAGGATGAGCAGTTCTTC.